A selection of T cell receptor beta chains follows, all from one sample in a study of blood T cell repertoires in COVID-19. Profiling relied on immunoSEQ multiplex PCR, and the TCRdb table lists in-frame clones only, not all of them. The data show about 210,000 clones, with roughly 82% seen just once and roughly 12% held by the top ten. The source material was peripheral blood. The receptors were sampled from a woman in her thirties or forties with acute or convalescent COVID-19. CDR3s include the opening cysteine and the closing phenylalanine or tryptophan. The D gene is left open where the match is weak. The size entry is marked missing in some rows and otherwise reads once, few, many or a size class.

j_gene	v_gene	len	abundance	d_gene	CDR3aa	CDR3nt
TRBJ2-1	TRBV5-1	17	-	-	CASSLEGSGHSYNEQFF	TGCGCCAGCAGCTTGGAGGGGAGCGGGCACTCCTACAATGAGCAGTTCTTC
TRBJ2-2	TRBV3-1/TRBV3-2	15	once	-	CASSQVGKNTGELFF	TGTGCCAGCAGCCAAGTCGGGAAAAACACCGGGGAGCTGTTTTTT
TRBJ1-2	TRBV4-2	13	-	-	CASNQRGNYGYTF	TGTGCCAGCAACCAACGGGGGAACTATGGCTACACCTTC
TRBJ2-1	TRBV10-2	15	-	TRBD2	CASRVPAGGYNEQFF	TGCGCCAGCAGAGTCCCGGCGGGAGGCTACAATGAGCAGTTCTTC
TRBJ2-7	TRBV5-1	14	-	TRBD1	CASSSGQGTDEQYF	TGCGCCAGCAGCTCAGGACAGGGTACCGACGAGCAGTACTTC
TRBJ2-1	TRBV19	15	-	TRBD2	CASSAREGPVFEQFF	TGTGCCAGTAGTGCGCGGGAGGGCCCGGTCTTTGAGCAGTTCTTC
TRBJ1-2	TRBV5-1	13	-	TRBD1	CASSETGNYGYTF	TGCGCCAGCAGCGAGACAGGGAACTATGGCTACACCTTC
TRBJ2-3	TRBV13	16	-	TRBD2	CASSLGAGGSTDTQYF	TGTGCCAGCAGCTTAGGAGCGGGGGGGAGCACAGATACGCAGTATTTT
TRBJ2-3	TRBV4-1	15	-	TRBD1	CASSQGDRDLDTQYF	TGCGCCAGCAGCCAAGGGGACAGGGACCTCGATACGCAGTATTTT
TRBJ2-3	TRBV5-1	15	-	TRBD2	CASSFSGGATDTQYF	TGCGCCAGCAGCTTCAGCGGGGGAGCCACAGATACGCAGTATTTT
TRBJ1-1	TRBV30	11	-	-	CAWVGNTEAFF	TGTGCCTGGGTCGGGAACACTGAAGCTTTCTTT
TRBJ2-2	TRBV21-1	15	-	-	CASNPFGGKTGELFF	TGTGCCAGCAACCCGTTCGGCGGGAAAACCGGGGAGCTGTTTTTT
TRBJ2-7	TRBV2	16	-	-	CASRGSRGKGYYEQYF	TGTGCCAGCAGGGGGTCCCGGGGAAAGGGTTACTACGAGCAGTACTTC
TRBJ2-3	TRBV7-9	16	-	TRBD2	CASSPPGLALADTQYF	TGTGCCAGCAGCCCACCGGGACTAGCGTTAGCAGATACGCAGTATTTT
TRBJ2-7	TRBV6-6	14	-	-	CASSSLTSSYEQYF	TGTGCCAGCAGTTCCTTGACTAGCTCCTACGAGCAGTACTTC
TRBJ2-3	TRBV5-6	17	-	TRBD2	CASSLMGLAGGGDTQYF	TGTGCCAGCAGCTTAATGGGACTAGCGGGAGGCGGGGATACGCAGTATTTT
TRBJ2-1	TRBV7-8	15	-	TRBD2	CASSPGLAVYNEQFF	TGTGCCAGCAGCCCGGGACTAGCGGTTTACAATGAGCAGTTCTTC
TRBJ1-3	TRBV11-2	16	-	TRBD1	CASSLGDRGTGNTIYF	TGTGCCAGCAGCTTAGGGGACAGGGGTACGGGAAACACCATATATTTT
TRBJ2-7	TRBV24-1	15	-	TRBD1	CATSDSGTANYEQYF	TGTGCCACCAGTGATTCAGGGACAGCGAACTACGAGCAGTACTTC
TRBJ1-6	TRBV28	14	-	-	CASRVGLVNSPLHF	TGTGCCAGCAGAGTGGGGCTGGTGAATTCACCCCTCCACTTT
TRBJ1-2	TRBV5-1	12	-	-	CASSLTGNGYTF	TGCGCCAGCAGCTTGACAGGGAACGGCTACACCTTC
TRBJ1-1	TRBV15	14	-	-	CATSSGDINTEAFF	TGTGCCACCAGCAGTGGGGACATCAACACTGAAGCTTTCTTT
TRBJ2-5	TRBV5-4	15	-	-	CASSLGGAVRETQYF	TGTGCCAGCAGCTTGGGTGGGGCCGTTCGGGAGACCCAGTACTTC
TRBJ2-3	TRBV6-2/TRBV6-3	17	-	-	CASSYSIAEDHTDTQYF	TGTGCCAGCAGTTACTCGATAGCGGAAGACCACACAGATACGCAGTATTTT
TRBJ2-3	TRBV5-8	15	-	TRBD2	CASSLGLAGGDTQYF	TGTGCCAGCAGCTTGGGACTAGCGGGTGGAGATACGCAGTATTTT
TRBJ2-5	TRBV29-1	15	-	-	CSVRVGSIVQETQYF	TGCAGCGTGAGGGTTGGGAGCATAGTCCAAGAGACCCAGTACTTC
TRBJ1-1	TRBV30	12	-	-	CAWSGVSTEAFF	TGTGCCTGGAGCGGGGTGAGCACTGAAGCTTTCTTT
TRBJ2-2	TRBV4-3	14	-	TRBD1	CASRDRANTGELFF	TGCGCCAGCAGGGACAGGGCGAACACCGGGGAGCTGTTTTTT
TRBJ1-2	TRBV2	15	-	-	CASSGGQGTNYGYTF	TGTGCCAGCAGTGGAGGGCAGGGGACTAACTATGGCTACACCTTC
TRBJ2-3	TRBV10-1	15	-	TRBD1	CASSGRTGGTDTQYF	TGCGCCAGCAGTGGCCGGACAGGGGGCACAGATACGCAGTATTTT
TRBJ2-7	TRBV7-8	16	-	-	CASSSGGLAGTYEQYF	TGTGCCAGCAGCTCCGGTGGGCTAGCTGGGACCTACGAGCAGTACTTC
TRBJ2-2	TRBV2	12	-	-	CASRGGHRELFF	TGTGCCAGCAGAGGAGGGCACCGGGAGCTGTTTTTT
TRBJ2-4	TRBV30	14	-	-	CAWTKGGAKNIQYF	TGTGCCTGGACAAAGGGGGGGGCCAAAAACATTCAGTACTTC
TRBJ2-3	TRBV10-1	15	-	TRBD2	CASRGTSGGSDTQYF	TGCGCCAGCAGAGGGACTAGCGGGGGGTCGGATACGCAGTATTTT
TRBJ2-4	TRBV2	16	-	-	CASGPGSSGAKNIQYF	TGTGCCAGCGGCCCCGGATCTAGTGGGGCCAAAAACATTCAGTACTTC
TRBJ2-1	TRBV12-5	18	-	TRBD2	CASGSARTSGGAYNEQFF	TGTGCTAGTGGTTCTGCCCGGACTAGCGGGGGGGCCTACAATGAGCAGTTCTTC
TRBJ1-2	TRBV30	13	-	-	CAWSVRGFYGYTF	TGTGCCTGGAGTGTTCGGGGTTTCTATGGCTACACCTTC
TRBJ2-1	TRBV11-3	16	few	TRBD2	CASSLDLAGANNEQFF	TGTGCCAGCAGCTTAGATCTAGCGGGAGCTAACAATGAGCAGTTCTTC
TRBJ2-7	TRBV6-6	12	once	-	CASSHRDYEQYF	TGTGCCAGCAGTCACCGGGACTACGAGCAGTACTTC
TRBJ2-2	TRBV3-1/TRBV3-2	14	-	-	CASSQRVYTGELFF	TGTGCCAGCAGCCAAAGAGTTTACACCGGGGAGCTGTTTTTT
TRBJ2-3	TRBV4-1	15	-	-	CASSQAWQGTDTQYF	TGCGCCAGCAGCCAAGCATGGCAGGGCACAGATACGCAGTATTTT
TRBJ2-7	TRBV30	18	-	TRBD1	CAWSTNRGDRAVSYEQYF	TGTGCCTGGAGTACCAATAGGGGCGACAGGGCCGTCTCCTACGAGCAGTACTTC
TRBJ2-7	TRBV24-1	11	-	-	CATSVGREQYF	TGTGCCACCAGTGTGGGGCGCGAGCAGTACTTC
TRBJ1-2	TRBV5-6	14	-	TRBD1	CASSPDRADYGYTF	TGTGCCAGCAGCCCGGACAGGGCGGACTATGGCTACACCTTC
TRBJ2-3	TRBV13	15	few	-	CASSLGLGSTDTQYF	TGTGCCAGCAGCTTAGGACTAGGCAGCACAGATACGCAGTATTTT